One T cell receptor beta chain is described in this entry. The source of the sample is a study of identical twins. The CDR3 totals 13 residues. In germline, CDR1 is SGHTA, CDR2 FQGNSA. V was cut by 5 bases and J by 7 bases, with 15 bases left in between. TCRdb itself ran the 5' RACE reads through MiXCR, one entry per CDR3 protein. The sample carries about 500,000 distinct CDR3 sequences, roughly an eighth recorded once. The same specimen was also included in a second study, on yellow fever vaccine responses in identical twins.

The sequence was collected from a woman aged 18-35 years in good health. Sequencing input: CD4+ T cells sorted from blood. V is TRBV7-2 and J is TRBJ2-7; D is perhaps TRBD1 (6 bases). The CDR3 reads CASSPDRFLEQYF. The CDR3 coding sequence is TGTGCCAGCAGCCCCGACAGGTTTTTAGAGCAGTACTTC.